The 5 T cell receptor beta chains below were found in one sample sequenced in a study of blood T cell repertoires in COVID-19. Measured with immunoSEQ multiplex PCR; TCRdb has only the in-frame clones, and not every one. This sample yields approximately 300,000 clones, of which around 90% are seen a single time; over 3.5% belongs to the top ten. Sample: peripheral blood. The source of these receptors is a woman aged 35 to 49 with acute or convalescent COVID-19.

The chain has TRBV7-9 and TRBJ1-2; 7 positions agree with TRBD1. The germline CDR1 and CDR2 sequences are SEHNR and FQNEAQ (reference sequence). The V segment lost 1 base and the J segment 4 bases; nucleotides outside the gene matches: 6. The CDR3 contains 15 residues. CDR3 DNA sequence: TGTGCCAGCAGCTTAGAGGACAGGTCCCTCTATGGCTACACCTTC. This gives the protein CASSLEDRSLYGYTF.

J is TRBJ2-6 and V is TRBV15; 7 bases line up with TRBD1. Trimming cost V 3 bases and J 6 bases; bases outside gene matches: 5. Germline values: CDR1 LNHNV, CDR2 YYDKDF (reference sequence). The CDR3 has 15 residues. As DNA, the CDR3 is TGTGCCACCAGCAGGGCGACAGGGTTGGCCAACGTCCTGACTTTC. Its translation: CATSRATGLANVLTF.

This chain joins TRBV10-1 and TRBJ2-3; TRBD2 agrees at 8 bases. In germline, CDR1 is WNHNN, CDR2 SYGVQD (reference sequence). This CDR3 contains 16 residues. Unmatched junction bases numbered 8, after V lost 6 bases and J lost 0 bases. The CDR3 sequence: CASSLSGASSTDTQYF. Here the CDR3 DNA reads TGCGCCAGCAGCCTTAGCGGGGCCTCTAGCACAGATACGCAGTATTTT.

The CDR3 coding sequence is TGTGCCAGCAGCGGGGGGGTGAATTCGTACAATGAGCAGTTCTTC. As protein: CASSGGVNSYNEQFF. V gene TRBV9 combines with J gene TRBJ2-1; D is possibly TRBD2 (6 bases). This CDR3 comprises 15 residues. CDR1 and CDR2 (germline): SGDLS, YYNGEE. V was clipped by 3 bases and J by 4 bases, with 14 bases between them.

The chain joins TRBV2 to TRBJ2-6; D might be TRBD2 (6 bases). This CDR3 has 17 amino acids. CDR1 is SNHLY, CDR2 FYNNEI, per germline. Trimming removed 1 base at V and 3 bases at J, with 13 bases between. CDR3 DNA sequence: TGTGCCAGCAGTGAAGGTCATCGGGGGAGTGGGGCCAACGTCCTGACTTTC. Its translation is CASSEGHRGSGANVLTF. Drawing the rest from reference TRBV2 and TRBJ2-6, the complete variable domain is EPEVTQTPSHQVTQMGQEVILRCVPISNHLYFYWYRQILGQKVEFLVSFYNNEISEKSEIFDDQFSVERPDGSNFTLKIRSTKLEDSAMYFCASSEGHRGSGANVLTFGAGSRLTVL.